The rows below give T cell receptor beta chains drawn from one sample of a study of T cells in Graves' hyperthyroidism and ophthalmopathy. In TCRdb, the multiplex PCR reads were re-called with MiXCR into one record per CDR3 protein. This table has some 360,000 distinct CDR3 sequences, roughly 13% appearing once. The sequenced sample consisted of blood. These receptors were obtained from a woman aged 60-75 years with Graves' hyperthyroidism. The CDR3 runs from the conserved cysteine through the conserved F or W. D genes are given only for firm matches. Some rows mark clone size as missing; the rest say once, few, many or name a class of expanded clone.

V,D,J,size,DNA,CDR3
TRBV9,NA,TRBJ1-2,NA,TGTGCCAGCAGCGTAGGGGCGAGGGGCTACACCTTC,CASSVGARGYTF
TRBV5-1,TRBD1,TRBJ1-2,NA,TGCGCCAGCAGCCCGGGGACAGACCTTCGCTTGGGCTACACCTTC,CASSPGTDLRLGYTF
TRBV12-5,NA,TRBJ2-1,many,TGTGCTAGTGGTCAGCTCCTGGGGGAGCAGTTCTTC,CASGQLLGEQFF
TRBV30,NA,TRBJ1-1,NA,TGTGCCTGGAGTTTTCTAATGGGAACTGAAGCTTTCTTT,CAWSFLMGTEAFF
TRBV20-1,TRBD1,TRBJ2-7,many,TGCAGTGCTCGGGAACAGGGGGCCTACGAGCAGTACTTC,CSAREQGAYEQYF
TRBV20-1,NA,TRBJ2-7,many,TGCAGTGCGGTGGGAGGCAGGGGGGGTCGCGAGCAGTACTTC,CSAVGGRGGREQYF
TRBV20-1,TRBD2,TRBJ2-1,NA,TGCAGTACCCCAATGCCGCGGGGGAGCTCCTACAATGAGCAGTTCTTC,CSTPMPRGSSYNEQFF
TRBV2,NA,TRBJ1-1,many,TGTGCCAGCAGTAGGGACGGTGAAGCTTTCTTT,CASSRDGEAFF
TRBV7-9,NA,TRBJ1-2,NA,TGTGCCAGCAGCTTAGGAAGGACCACTAACTATGGCTACACCTTC,CASSLGRTTNYGYTF
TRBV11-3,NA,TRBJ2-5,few,TGTGCCAGCAGCGGGCCGGGAGAGACCCAGTACTTC,CASSGPGETQYF
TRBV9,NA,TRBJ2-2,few,TGTGCCAGCAGCCAACGGACACCCGACACCGGGGAGCTGTTTTTT,CASSQRTPDTGELFF
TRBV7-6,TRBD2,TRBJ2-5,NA,TGTGCCAGCAGCTTAGGGACCGGGACTACCGTACAAGAGACCCAGTACTTC,CASSLGTGTTVQETQYF
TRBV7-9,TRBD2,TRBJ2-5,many,TGTGCCAGCAGCTTAGTGGTCGCTAGCGGGAGGACCCAAGAGACCCAGTACTTC,CASSLVVASGRTQETQYF
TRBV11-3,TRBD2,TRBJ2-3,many,TGTGCCAGCAGCTTATCCGGACTAGCGATATCGTACACAGATACGCAGTATTTT,CASSLSGLAISYTDTQYF
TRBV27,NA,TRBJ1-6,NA,TGTGCCAGCAGTTGGGGGGATTCACCCCTCCACTTT,CASSWGDSPLHF
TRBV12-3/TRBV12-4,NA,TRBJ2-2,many,TGTGCCAGCAGTTTAAGATCAGGCCGAGGGACCGGGGAGCTGTTTTTT,CASSLRSGRGTGELFF
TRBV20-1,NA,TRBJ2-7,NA,TGCAGTGCCCTAGGGCGCTACGAGCAGTACTTC,CSALGRYEQYF
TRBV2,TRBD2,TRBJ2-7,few,TGTGCCAGCAGGCCGGGACTAGCGGGACGCTACGAGCAGTACTTC,CASRPGLAGRYEQYF
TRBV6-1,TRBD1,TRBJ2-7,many,TGTGCCAGCATCCTCTACTCCGGGGCAGGGGGCCGAGAGCAGTACTTC,CASILYSGAGGREQYF
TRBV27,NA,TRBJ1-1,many,TGTGCCAGCAGTTCACAGGGAGTCACTGAAGCTTTCTTT,CASSSQGVTEAFF
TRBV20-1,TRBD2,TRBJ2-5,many,TGCAGTGCTGGACTAGCGGGGAATCAAGAGACCCAGTACTTC,CSAGLAGNQETQYF
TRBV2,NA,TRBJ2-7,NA,TGTGCCAGCAGTGAAGCCAGGGGCTACGGGCAGTACTTC,CASSEARGYGQYF
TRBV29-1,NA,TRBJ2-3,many,TGCAGCGTTGCCCTCGGGACTCCCACAGATACGCAGTATTTT,CSVALGTPTDTQYF